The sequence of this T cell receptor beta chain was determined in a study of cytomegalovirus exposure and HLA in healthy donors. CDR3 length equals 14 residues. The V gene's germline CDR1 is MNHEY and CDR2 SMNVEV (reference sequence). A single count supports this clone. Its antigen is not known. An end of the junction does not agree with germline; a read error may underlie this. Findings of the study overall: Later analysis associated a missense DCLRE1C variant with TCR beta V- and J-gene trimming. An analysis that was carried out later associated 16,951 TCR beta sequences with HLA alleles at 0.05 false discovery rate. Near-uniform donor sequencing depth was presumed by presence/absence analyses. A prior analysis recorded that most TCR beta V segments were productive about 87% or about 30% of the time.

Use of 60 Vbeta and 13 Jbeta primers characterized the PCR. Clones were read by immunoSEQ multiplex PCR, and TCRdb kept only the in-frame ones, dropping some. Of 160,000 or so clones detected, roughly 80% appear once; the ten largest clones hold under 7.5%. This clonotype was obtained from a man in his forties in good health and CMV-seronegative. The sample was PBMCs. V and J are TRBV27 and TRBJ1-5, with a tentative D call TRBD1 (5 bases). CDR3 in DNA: TGTGCCAGCCACTCTGGGCAGGGCAAGCAGCCCCAGCATTTT. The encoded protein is CASHSGQGKQPQHF.